This T cell receptor (beta chain) was documented in a study of human T cells and chemical hapten exposure. Study-level background: Patch testing placed 0.01% DPC on the upper back, with readings at 6 days. Patients, a majority of them female, were diagnosed with alopecia areata, totalis or universalis. Study-wide results and limits: A positive correlation with patch test score was found for PT1 expanded TCR counts.

The V and J ends lost 2 bases and 2 bases respectively, with 13 bases between them. This CDR3 has 16 residues. In this sample, this clonotype turned up many times. Its target is not known. TCRdb processed the RACE reads anew with MiXCR; each CDR3 protein has one entry. Of 240,000 or so distinct CDR3 sequences listed, 7.5% to 9% are singletons. The time point was: pre-sensitization, week 0. As to treatment: therapeutic diphenylcyclopropenone sensitization with weekly scalp DPC. Someone pulled total RNA out of unfractionated whole blood. This clonotype originated in a woman in her thirties or forties with alopecia areata. Some clones in this sample may be carry-over from other donors' samples. The rearrangement links TRBV12-3 or TRBV12-4 to TRBJ2-1, with D maybe TRBD2 (5 bases). The sample was whole blood, taken in connection with sensitization to the hapten diphenylcyclopropenone (DPC). CDR3 nucleotides: TGTGCCAGCAGTTTAATGGGCGGGCAGGCCTACAATGAGCAGTTCTTC. Encoded protein: CASSLMGGQAYNEQFF.